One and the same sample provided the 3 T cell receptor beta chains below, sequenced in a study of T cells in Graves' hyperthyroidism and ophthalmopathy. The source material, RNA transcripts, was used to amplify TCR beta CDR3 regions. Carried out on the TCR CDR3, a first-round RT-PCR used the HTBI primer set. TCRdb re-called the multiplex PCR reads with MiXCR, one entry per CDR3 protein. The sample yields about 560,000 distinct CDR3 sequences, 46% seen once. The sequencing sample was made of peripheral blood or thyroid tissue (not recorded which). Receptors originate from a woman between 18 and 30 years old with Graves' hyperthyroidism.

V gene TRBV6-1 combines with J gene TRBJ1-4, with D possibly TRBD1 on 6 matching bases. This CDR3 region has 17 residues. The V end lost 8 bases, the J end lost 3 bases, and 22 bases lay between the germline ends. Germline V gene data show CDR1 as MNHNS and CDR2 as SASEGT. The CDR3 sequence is CASERGGRTGPNEKLFF. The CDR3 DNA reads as TGTGCCAGCGAACGGGGGGGCCGGACGGGTCCTAATGAAAAACTGTTTTTT.

The CDR3 nucleotides are TGTGCCAGCAGCCCGGGGAGGGGTGGCAATCAGCCCCAGCATTTT. Its protein product is CASSPGRGGNQPQHF. V usage is TRBV11-2 and J usage is TRBJ1-5; the D gene is possibly TRBD1 (5 bases). This CDR3 contains 15 residues. Germline V lookup: CDR1 SGHAT, CDR2 FQNNGV. Trimming removed 5 bases at V and 2 bases at J, with 13 bases between.

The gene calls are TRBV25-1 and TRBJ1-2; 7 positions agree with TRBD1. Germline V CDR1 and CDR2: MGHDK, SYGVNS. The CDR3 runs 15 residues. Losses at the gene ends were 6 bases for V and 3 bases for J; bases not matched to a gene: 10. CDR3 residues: CASSVDEGTDYGYTF. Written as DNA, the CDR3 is TGTGCCAGCAGCGTTGACGAGGGGACAGACTATGGCTACACCTTC.